Shown below are 7 T cell receptor beta chains from a single sample sequenced in a study of cytomegalovirus exposure and HLA in healthy donors. Both 60 Vbeta primers and 13 Jbeta primers went into the PCR. The data were produced by immunoSEQ multiplex PCR, yet TCRdb's version contains in-frame clones alone and is incomplete. The profile shows fewer than 110,000 clones, 76% of them singletons. The sequencing sample was made of PBMCs. The receptors were gathered from a woman between 18 and 29 years old in good health and CMV-seropositive.

This chain links TRBV29-1 with TRBJ2-5; D not resolved. V was clipped by 6 bases and J by 5 bases, with 7 bases between them. The CDR3 totals 10 residues. Germline-derived CDR1 and CDR2 are SQVTM and ANQGSEA. CDR3 residues: CSVGRETQYF. CDR3 bases: TGCAGCGTCGGTCGGGAGACCCAGTACTTC.

The gene calls are TRBV7-8 and TRBJ1-1, with 7 bases aligning to TRBD1. Trimming removed 6 bases from V and 3 bases from J; junction bases left unmatched: 13. Germline-derived CDR1 and CDR2 are SGHVS and FQNEAQ. This CDR3 region has 16 residues. The CDR3 DNA follows: TGTGCCAGCAGGGGGGACAGCCTCATAGGGGACACTGAAGCTTTCTTT. Translating it yields CASRGDSLIGDTEAFF.

V is TRBV7-9 and J is TRBJ1-5, with a tentative D call TRBD1 (5 bases). V lost 5 bases, J lost 1 base, and 21 bases lay in between. Germline loops: CDR1 SEHNR, CDR2 FQNEAQ (reference sequence). This CDR3 spans 18 amino acids. This chain's CDR3 is CASSGWGREPGSNQPQHF. CDR3 nucleotide sequence: TGTGCCAGCAGCGGGTGGGGCAGAGAACCCGGGAGCAATCAGCCCCAGCATTTT.

The chain is built from TRBV18 and TRBJ2-3, with 7 bases matching TRBD2. V lost 2 bases to trimming and J lost 0 bases; unmatched junction nucleotides: 5. The CDR3 is 16 amino acids. Germline values: CDR1 KGHSH, CDR2 LQKENI. The CDR3 loop reads CASSPSRGWSTDTQYF. Written as DNA, the CDR3 is TGTGCCAGCTCACCATCGCGGGGGTGGAGCACAGATACGCAGTATTTT.

The CDR3 reads CASSSGGTNTGELFF. Here the CDR3 DNA reads TGTGCCAGCAGTTCGGGCGGGACGAACACCGGGGAGCTGTTTTTT. The genes are TRBV7-2 and TRBJ2-2, with D possibly being TRBD2 (6 bases). The CDR3 has 15 amino acids. CDR1 and CDR2 (germline): SGHTA, FQGNSA. Trimming removed 6 bases from V and 0 bases from J, with 11 bases in between.

The V and J genes are TRBV5-1 and TRBJ2-7, with 8 bases lining up with TRBD2. With V trimmed by 2 bases and J by 6 bases, 4 bases remained unmatched. From germline, CDR1 is SGHRS and CDR2 YFSETQ. CDR3 length: 13 residues. Here the CDR3 DNA reads TGCGCCAGCAGCTTTAGCGGGGTCGGCGAGCAGTACTTC. This gives the protein CASSFSGVGEQYF. Variable domain in full (rest from reference TRBV5-1 and TRBJ2-7): KAGVTQTPRYLIKTRGQQVTLSCSPISGHRSVSWYQQTPGQGLQFLFEYFSETQRNKGNFPGRFSGRQFSNSRSEMNVSTLELGDSALYLCASSFSGVGEQYFGPGTRLTVT.

The chain is built from TRBV7-9 and TRBJ1-1, with TRBD1 matching over 10 bases. The CDR3 consists of 14 residues. With V trimmed by 4 bases and J by 6 bases, 5 bases remained unmatched. From germline, CDR1 is SEHNR and CDR2 FQNEAQ (reference sequence). As DNA, the CDR3 is TGTGCCAGCAGCTGGGACAGGGGTCCGCCTGAAGCTTTCTTT. Translating gives CASSWDRGPPEAFF. Full variable domain (outside the CDR3, taken from reference TRBV7-9 and TRBJ1-1): DTGVSQNPRHKITKRGQNVTFRCDPISEHNRLYWYRQTLGQGPEFLTYFQNEAQLEKSRLLSDRFSAERPKGSFSTLEIQRTEQGDSAMYLCASSWDRGPPEAFFGQGTRLTVV.